Listed below are T cell receptor beta chains from one sample, sequenced in a study of T cell responses to AZD1222 COVID-19 vaccine. The repertoire was sequenced with immunoSEQ multiplex PCR; TCRdb's copy has only in-frame clones and lacks some. The sample has over 120,000 clones. The sequenced sample consisted of peripheral blood. The receptor set was obtained from an adult in good health. The CDR3 runs from the conserved cysteine through the conserved F or W. D genes are given only for firm matches.

>TRBV12-3/TRBV12-4|-|TRBJ1-5
TGTGCCAGCAGTTTAGGCCGGGGGCCTCCCCAGCATTTT
CASSLGRGPPQHF
>TRBV11-2|-|TRBJ2-5
TGTGCCAGCAGCTCCGGACACCAAGAGACCCAGTACTTC
CASSSGHQETQYF
>TRBV18|TRBD1|TRBJ2-3
TGTGCCAGCTCAACAACGGGACAGGGCTTCACAGATACGCAGTATTTT
CASSTTGQGFTDTQYF
>TRBV7-9|TRBD2|TRBJ2-7
TGTGCCAGCAGCTTAGGGCGGACTAGCTACGAGCAGTACTTC
CASSLGRTSYEQYF
>TRBV12-3/TRBV12-4|TRBD1|TRBJ1-6
TGTGCCAGCAGTCTGGACAGGGATGCACCCCTCCACTTT
CASSLDRDAPLHF
>TRBV6-1|-|TRBJ2-1
TGTGCCAGCAGTGAAGCATTCTCCGGGATCTACAATGAGCAGTTCTTC
CASSEAFSGIYNEQFF
>TRBV5-4|-|TRBJ2-2
TGTGCCAGCAGCTTGGGGCCTGCGGGCTATACCGGGGAGCTGTTTTTT
CASSLGPAGYTGELFF
>TRBV7-6|-|TRBJ1-6
TGTGCCAGCAGCTTAGGAGGCGTCAGGGGCCCACCCCTCCACTTT
CASSLGGVRGPPLHF
>TRBV6-2/TRBV6-3|-|TRBJ1-5
TGTGCCAGCAGTTACTCCGGAATGGGGGGCAATCAGCCCCAGCATTTT
CASSYSGMGGNQPQHF
>TRBV27|TRBD2|TRBJ2-1
TGTGCCAGCAGTCCCCAGCGGGGGGGGCGGGGTGAGCAGTTCTTC
CASSPQRGGRGEQFF
>TRBV7-2|-|TRBJ1-2
TGTGCCAGCAGCTACCCCACAGGGACTGGCTACACCTTC
CASSYPTGTGYTF
>TRBV19|-|TRBJ1-5
TGTGCCAGTAGTATCCTGGCAGACAATCAGCCCCAGCATTTT
CASSILADNQPQHF
>TRBV14|-|TRBJ2-7
TGTGCCAGCAGCCAGCTCAGGGGGGAGTTGGGAGAGCAGTACTTC
CASSQLRGELGEQYF
>TRBV10-1|TRBD1|TRBJ1-2
TGCGCCAGCAGTGCGGACAGGGGCTATGGCTACACCTTC
CASSADRGYGYTF
>TRBV6-5|-|TRBJ1-2
TGTGCCAGCAGTTACTTGGCTCTCGAGGGAGGCTACACCTTC
CASSYLALEGGYTF
>TRBV12-1|-|TRBJ1-2
TGTGCCAGCAGCTTTTTGAGCCTTTCCCTCTATGGCTACACCTTC
CASSFLSLSLYGYTF
>TRBV3-1/TRBV3-2|-|TRBJ2-3
TGTGCCAGCAGCCTCCGACAGGCAGGGACAGATACGCAGTATTTT
CASSLRQAGTDTQYF
>TRBV28|TRBD1|TRBJ2-6
TGTGCCAGCAGTTACAGGGGGCGGTGGGCCAACGTCCTGACTTTC
CASSYRGRWANVLTF
>TRBV7-9|-|TRBJ1-2
TGTGCCAGCAGCTTGACGACAGCCCCCCCCTTTGGCTACACCTTC
CASSLTTAPPFGYTF
>TRBV6-5|-|TRBJ1-4
TGTGCCAGCAGTTCCTCATCAACTAATGAAAAACTGTTTTTT
CASSSSSTNEKLFF
>TRBV28|-|TRBJ1-2
TGTGCCAGCGCGCGGGTAAACTATGGCTACACCTTC
CASARVNYGYTF
>TRBV7-9|-|TRBJ1-2
TGTGCCAGCAGCTTAACAGGTCGAAACTATGGCTACACCTTC
CASSLTGRNYGYTF
>TRBV6-2/TRBV6-3|TRBD1|TRBJ2-1
TGTGCCAGCAGTGACGGGACAGGGGGATGGGATGAGCAGTTCTTC
CASSDGTGGWDEQFF
>TRBV10-2|TRBD1|TRBJ1-2
TGCGCCAGCGGCCAGACAGGGGTATATGGCTACACCTTC
CASGQTGVYGYTF
>TRBV18|-|TRBJ1-4
TGTGCCAGCTCACCCTCCGGGAATAATGAAAAACTGTTTTTT
CASSPSGNNEKLFF
>TRBV29-1|TRBD2|TRBJ2-1
TGCAGCGTTGATGGGGTTGCGGGGGGCCGGACTCAACGCTCCTACAATGAGCAGTTCTTC
CSVDGVAGGRTQRSYNEQFF
>TRBV6-5|TRBD1|TRBJ2-2
TGTGCCAGCATACCGGGACAGTACACCGGGGAGCTGTTTTTT
CASIPGQYTGELFF
>TRBV28|-|TRBJ1-4
TGTGCCAGCAGGGACGAGGGATATGATGAAAAACTGTTTTTT
CASRDEGYDEKLFF
>TRBV9|TRBD1|TRBJ1-4
TGTGCCAGCAGCTCACAGGGGGCAACTAATGAAAAACTGTTTTTT
CASSSQGATNEKLFF
>TRBV2|-|TRBJ1-2
TGTGCCAGCAGTGAGGCCTATGGCTACACCTTC
CASSEAYGYTF
>TRBV18|-|TRBJ1-1
TGTGCCAGCTCACCACGATCAGGGAACACTGAAGCTTTCTTT
CASSPRSGNTEAFF
>TRBV5-5|-|TRBJ1-6
TGTGCCAGCAGCTTCTCTTTCCCAGGGATTTATAATTCACCCCTCCACTTT
CASSFSFPGIYNSPLHF
>TRBV7-3|-|TRBJ2-1
TGTGCCAGCAGCTTGTTTCAGGGGAGCAATGAGCAGTTCTTC
CASSLFQGSNEQFF
>TRBV20-1|TRBD2|TRBJ2-1
TGCAGTGCTAGCGGGAGGAATGAGCAGTTCTTC
CSASGRNEQFF
>TRBV28|TRBD1|TRBJ2-1
TGTGCCAGCAGACCGAGGGACAGGGCCTACAATGAGCAGTTCTTC
CASRPRDRAYNEQFF
>TRBV9|-|TRBJ1-3
TGTGCCAGCAGCGTAGGGCCTGAGGGGGGAAACACCATATATTTT
CASSVGPEGGNTIYF
>TRBV18|-|TRBJ1-1
TGTGCCAGCTCACCCTCCCTGCCGACCGTGAACACTGAAGCTTTCTTT
CASSPSLPTVNTEAFF
>TRBV9|-|TRBJ2-1
TGTGCCAGCAGCGTAGCTTCCGGGGGCGCATCCTACAATGAGCAGTTCTTC
CASSVASGGASYNEQFF
>TRBV11-3|-|TRBJ2-1
TGTGCCAGCAGCTCTACGCGCGGGGGCCCACTGTACAATGAGCAGTTCTTC
CASSSTRGGPLYNEQFF
>TRBV19|-|TRBJ2-7
TGTGCCAGTAGTATCCCCGGGACACACTACGAGCAGTACTTC
CASSIPGTHYEQYF
>TRBV5-1|-|TRBJ2-2
TGCGCCAGCAGCCCTACAGTTAACACCGGGGAGCTGTTTTTT
CASSPTVNTGELFF
>TRBV6-5|TRBD1|TRBJ1-2
TGTGCCAGCAGAAAAACAGGGGAATACTATGGCTACACCTTC
CASRKTGEYYGYTF
>TRBV7-2|TRBD1|TRBJ2-5
TGTGCCAGCAGCCTAACACATAGGGACAGGGGAGCGACCCAGTACTTC
CASSLTHRDRGATQYF
>TRBV11-2|-|TRBJ1-2
TGTGCCAGCAGCTTAGATGGTCAGGCGGGCTACACCTTC
CASSLDGQAGYTF
>TRBV11-1|-|TRBJ1-3
TGTGCCAGCAGCAAATCGGACAGCTCTGGAAACACCATATATTTT
CASSKSDSSGNTIYF
>TRBV19|-|TRBJ2-6
TGTGCCAGTAGTATCCTGATAGGGGGTCTTCTCTCTGGGGCCAACGTCCTGACTTTC
CASSILIGGLLSGANVLTF
>TRBV3-1/TRBV3-2|TRBD2|TRBJ2-3
TGTGCCAGCAGTCGACTAGCGGGGGGATTTGATACGCAGTATTTT
CASSRLAGGFDTQYF
>TRBV6-5|TRBD1|TRBJ2-5
TGTGCCAGCAGTTACCTAAACAGGGGCGAAGGGACCCAGTACTTC
CASSYLNRGEGTQYF
>TRBV2|-|TRBJ1-2
TGTGCCAGCAGCGTAAGTTGGGAAGCTAACTATGGCTACACCTTC
CASSVSWEANYGYTF
>TRBV19|-|TRBJ1-1
TGTGCCAGTAGTAGGGTGGTGAACACTGAAGCTTTCTTT
CASSRVVNTEAFF
>TRBV27|-|TRBJ2-6
TGTGCCAGCAGTCGAGGAAGCTCTGGGGCCAACGTCCTGACTTTC
CASSRGSSGANVLTF
>TRBV7-2|-|TRBJ1-5
TGTGCCAGCAGCTTAGCGAGTAGGGGAAGCAATCAGCCCCAGCATTTT
CASSLASRGSNQPQHF
>TRBV3-1/TRBV3-2|-|TRBJ2-7
TGTGCCAGTGCAGGGTACTCCTACGAGCAGTACTTC
CASAGYSYEQYF